Below, one TCR beta chain is given with its context. This sample was taken from a study of blood T cell repertoires in COVID-19. Sequencing was performed with immunoSEQ multiplex PCR; in TCRdb, only in-frame clones are kept and a portion is missing. Here the sample spans 150,000 to 200,000 clones, about 88% being singletons. Trimming at V came to 3 bases and at J to 7 bases, leaving 6 bases not matched to a gene. Germline V gene sequence: CDR1 LNHDA, CDR2 SQIVND (reference sequence). The length of the CDR3 is 14 residues. The TCR comes from a man aged 65 to 79 with active or convalescent COVID-19. This chain links TRBV19 with TRBJ1-5; TRBD1 agrees at 7 bases. The sample was peripheral blood. This chain's CDR3 is CASSIRQGGQPQHF. CDR3 bases: TGTGCCAGTAGTATTCGACAGGGTGGACAGCCCCAGCATTTT.